These 8 T cell receptor beta chains were all obtained from the same sample, sequenced in a study of T cells in Graves' hyperthyroidism and ophthalmopathy. What was amplified from RNA transcripts were TCR beta CDR3 regions. The primer set for the first-round RT-PCR of the TCR CDR3 was HTBI. Via MiXCR, TCRdb re-called the multiplex PCR reads, giving one row per CDR3 protein. The sample contains hundreds of thousands of distinct CDR3 sequences, roughly 14% of which appear only once. Input material: blood. Receptor source: a woman aged 40 to 55 with Graves' ophthalmopathy.

This clonotype showed up many times. The chain is built from TRBV28 and TRBJ2-7, with D possibly TRBD2 on 6 matching bases. CDR1 is MDHEN, CDR2 SYDVKM, per germline. The CDR3 has 15 residues. Trimming shortened V by 6 bases and J by 3 bases, and 18 bases separated the two germline ends. The CDR3 DNA sequence: TGTGCCAGCAGGCCTAGTCGCGGGATAGTCTACGAGCAGTACTTC. Protein product: CASRPSRGIVYEQYF.

With respect to this clonotype: One end of the junction is discordant with germline, which a read error may explain. The genes are TRBV5-1 and TRBJ2-7; the D call may be TRBD1 or TRBD2 (5 bases each). The length of the CDR3 is 15 residues. The germline V gene encodes CDR1 SGHRS and CDR2 YFSETQ. This CDR3 reads CAGRLGPGRDGEQYF. CDR3 coding DNA: TGCGCCGGCAGGCTGGGACCGGGACGCGACGGCGAGCAGTACTTC.

There are many counts of this clonotype. CDR3 coding DNA: TGTGCCAGCAGTTTAGTATTAGCGGGGAACTACGAGCAGTACTTC. Translation: CASSLVLAGNYEQYF. The chain employs TRBV12-3 or TRBV12-4 and TRBJ2-7, with 8 nucleotides matching TRBD2. V lost 1 base to trimming and J lost 3 bases; unmatched junction nucleotides: 5. The CDR3 runs to 15 residues.

This rearrangement joins TRBV5-1 to TRBJ1-5; D ambiguous. The CDR3 has 13 amino acids. Germline CDR1 reads SGHRS; CDR2 reads YFSETQ. The V gene lost 5 bases and the J gene lost 9 bases, with 15 bases spanning the gap. The CDR3 nucleotides are TGCGCCAGCAGTAGGACCGTGCTAGGGCCCCAGCATTTT. Protein sequence: CASSRTVLGPQHF.

This clonotype came up many times. The J gene is TRBJ1-1, the V gene TRBV20-1; possibly TRBD1 for D (6 bases). Per germline, CDR1 DFQATT and CDR2 SNEGSKA (reference sequence). The CDR3 totals 14 residues. V shed 6 bases and J shed 0 bases, with 14 bases lying between them. The CDR3 reads CSAALDSMNTEAFF. CDR3 DNA sequence: TGCAGTGCAGCACTGGACAGCATGAACACTGAAGCTTTCTTT.

The sample holds many counts of this clonotype. The V and J genes are TRBV28 and TRBJ1-2; TRBD1 aligns across 7 bases. J gave up 6 bases and V 4 bases, and 14 bases lay outside the gene matches. Germline CDR1 is MDHEN and CDR2 is SYDVKM. CDR3 length equals 16 residues. Written as DNA, the CDR3 is TGTGCCAGCAGTTCCCCCTCTTGGGACAGCCAGAATGGCTACACCTTC. Translated: CASSSPSWDSQNGYTF.

The DNA of the CDR3 is TGTGCCAGCAGCCTCCGGAGGGGGTCTATCTCCTACGAGCAGTACTTC. As protein: CASSLRRGSISYEQYF. The rearrangement links TRBV14 to TRBJ2-7; D may match TRBD1 or TRBD2 (6 bases each). Per the germline V gene, CDR1 is SGHDN and CDR2 is FVKESK. V lost 4 bases and J lost 0, with 16 bases in between. CDR3 length: 16 residues.

This clonotype was observed at least ten times. V usage is TRBV29-1 and J usage is TRBJ1-2; a weak D match, TRBD1 (5 bases). This CDR3 comprises 12 residues. Trimming stripped 3 bases from V and 8 bases from J, with 13 bases between. Germline CDR1 reads SQVTM; CDR2 reads ANQGSEA. The DNA of the CDR3 is TGCAGCGTTGATCGGCAGGGTGGGGGCTACACCTTC. This encodes CSVDRQGGGYTF.